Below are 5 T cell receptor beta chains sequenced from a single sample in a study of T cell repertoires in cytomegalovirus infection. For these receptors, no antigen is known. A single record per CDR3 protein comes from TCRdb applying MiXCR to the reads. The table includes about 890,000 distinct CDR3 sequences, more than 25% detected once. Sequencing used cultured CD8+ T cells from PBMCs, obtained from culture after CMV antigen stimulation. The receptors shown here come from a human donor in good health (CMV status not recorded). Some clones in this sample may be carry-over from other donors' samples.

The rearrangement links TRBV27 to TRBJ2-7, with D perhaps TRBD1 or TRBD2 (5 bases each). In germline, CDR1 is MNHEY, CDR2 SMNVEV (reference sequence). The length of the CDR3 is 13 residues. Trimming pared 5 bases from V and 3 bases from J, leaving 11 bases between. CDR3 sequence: CASSRGGGYEQYV. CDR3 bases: TGTGCCAGCAGTCGCGGTGGGGGCTACGAGCAGTACGTC.

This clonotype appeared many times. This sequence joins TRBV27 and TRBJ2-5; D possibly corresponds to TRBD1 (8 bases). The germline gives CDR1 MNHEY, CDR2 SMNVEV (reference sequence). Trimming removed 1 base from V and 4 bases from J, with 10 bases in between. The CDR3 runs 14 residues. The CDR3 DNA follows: TGTGCCAGCAGTTTATACAGGGGGGGAGAGACCCAGTACTTC. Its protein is CASSLYRGGETQYF.

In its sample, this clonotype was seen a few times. The CDR3: CASSGRSQGNTEAFF. For the CDR3, the DNA is TGTGCCAGCAGTGGTAGATCACAGGGAAACACTGAAGCTTTCTTT. The V and J genes are TRBV27 and TRBJ1-1, with TRBD1 as a possible D gene (6 bases). The V end was cut by 5 bases, the J end by 2 bases, with 15 bases between. Germline CDR1 reads MNHEY; CDR2 reads SMNVEV (reference sequence). The CDR3 totals 15 residues.

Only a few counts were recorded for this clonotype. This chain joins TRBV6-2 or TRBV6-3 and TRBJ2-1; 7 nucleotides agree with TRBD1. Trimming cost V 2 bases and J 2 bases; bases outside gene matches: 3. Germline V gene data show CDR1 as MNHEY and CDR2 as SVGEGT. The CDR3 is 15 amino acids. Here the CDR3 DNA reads TGTGCCAGCAGTTACCTACAGGGGCCCTACAATGAGCAGTTCTTC. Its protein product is CASSYLQGPYNEQFF.

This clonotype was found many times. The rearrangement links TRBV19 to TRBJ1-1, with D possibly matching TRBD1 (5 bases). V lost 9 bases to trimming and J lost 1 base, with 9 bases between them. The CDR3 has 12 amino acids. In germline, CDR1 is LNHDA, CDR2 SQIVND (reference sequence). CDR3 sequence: CASRAGNTEAFF. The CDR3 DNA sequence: TGTGCCAGCAGGGCAGGGAACACTGAAGCTTTCTTT.